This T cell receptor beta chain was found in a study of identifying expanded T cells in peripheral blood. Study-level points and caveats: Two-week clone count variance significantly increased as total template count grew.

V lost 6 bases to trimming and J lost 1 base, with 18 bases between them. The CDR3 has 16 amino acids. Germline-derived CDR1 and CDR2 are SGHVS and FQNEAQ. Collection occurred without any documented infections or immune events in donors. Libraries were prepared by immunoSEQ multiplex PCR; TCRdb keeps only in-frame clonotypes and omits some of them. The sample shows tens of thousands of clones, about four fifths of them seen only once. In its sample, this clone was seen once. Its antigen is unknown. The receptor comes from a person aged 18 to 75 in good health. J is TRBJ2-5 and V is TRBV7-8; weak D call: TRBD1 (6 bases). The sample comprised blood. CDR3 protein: CASSRGNRVGQETQYF. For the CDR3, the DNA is TGTGCCAGCAGTCGAGGAAACAGGGTCGGCCAAGAGACCCAGTACTTC.